Below, 2 T cell receptor beta chains from the same sample are listed, as sequenced in a study of cytomegalovirus exposure and HLA in healthy donors. The primer mix had 60 Vbeta and 13 Jbeta primers. The table came from immunoSEQ multiplex PCR; TCRdb's copy has only in-frame clones and leaves some out. The data hold 120,000 to 150,000 clones, with under 85% observed a single time. The sequenced material came from PBMCs. The source is a man aged 18 to 29 in good health and CMV-seronegative.

This clone was observed a single time. The chain is built from TRBV2 and TRBJ1-5; D possibly corresponds to TRBD1 (5 bases). The CDR3 consists of 14 residues. V dropped 1 base and J dropped 6 bases, with 10 bases sitting between them. Germline values: CDR1 SNHLY, CDR2 FYNNEI. As DNA, the CDR3 is TGTGCCAGCAGTGAAGAAGGGGCTGGTCAGCCCCAGCATTTT. It encodes CASSEEGAGQPQHF.

CDR3 protein: CASRPSGGTGEKLFF. In DNA form, the CDR3 reads TGTGCCAGCAGACCCTCCGGGGGGACAGGGGAAAAACTGTTTTTT. This sequence joins TRBV6-5 and TRBJ1-4; 9 bases fit TRBD1. CDR1 and CDR2 (germline): MNHEY, SVGAGI. Losses at the gene ends were 6 bases for V and 8 bases for J; bases not matched to a gene: 10. The CDR3 is made up of 15 amino acids.